Shown below are 11 T cell receptor beta chains from a single sample sequenced in a study of blood T cell repertoires in COVID-19. TCRdb keeps only in-frame clones here, not all; method: immunoSEQ multiplex PCR. The sample has 200,000 or so clones; 65% to 85% are singletons. The sample taken for sequencing was peripheral blood. These receptors were taken from a woman in her 30s who had recovered from COVID-19.

This clone was found once. The chain recombines TRBV28 with TRBJ1-6; 7 bases align to TRBD1. CDR3 length: 14 amino acids. The V gene's germline CDR1 is MDHEN and CDR2 SYDVKM. Trimming at V came to 6 bases and at J to 6 bases, leaving 5 bases not matched to a gene. CDR3 nucleotide sequence: TGTGCCAGCAGCCTCGACAGGGTTAATTCACCCCTCCACTTT. The encoded protein is CASSLDRVNSPLHF.

The V gene is TRBV29-1, the J gene TRBJ2-7; D perhaps matches TRBD1 (5 bases). CDR1 and CDR2 (germline): SQVTM, ANQGSEA. The CDR3 runs 17 residues. The V and J ends lost 1 base and 2 bases respectively, with 21 bases between them. As DNA, the CDR3 is TGCAGCGTTGAAGGGGCAGGGAAGGGATTGGTTACCTACGAGCAGTACTTC. It encodes CSVEGAGKGLVTYEQYF.

This clone occurred once. The J gene is TRBJ2-7, the V gene TRBV5-4; 9 bases are a match to TRBD2. CDR3 length: 18 amino acids. The J segment lost 0 bases and the V segment lost 0 bases, leaving 10 bases of the junction unmatched. Germline V CDR1 and CDR2: SGHNT, YYREEE (reference sequence). The CDR3 loop is CASSLGGSGSFSSYEQYF. The CDR3 region has the DNA TGTGCCAGCAGCTTGGGGGGTAGCGGGAGTTTCAGCTCCTACGAGCAGTACTTC.

V and J are TRBV28 and TRBJ2-2; 7 nucleotides agree with TRBD2. The V and J ends lost 5 bases and 8 bases, in that order; junction bases with no gene match: 20. CDR1 is MDHEN and CDR2 is SYDVKM in the germline V gene. The length of the CDR3 is 18 residues. Written as DNA, the CDR3 is TGTGCCAGCAGTCTGACCTTTAGATCGGGAGGAAACTCAGGGGAGCTGTTTTTT. The encoded protein is CASSLTFRSGGNSGELFF.

The chain has TRBV28 and TRBJ2-1, with D perhaps matching TRBD2 (6 bases). The V and J ends lost 7 bases and 7 bases respectively, with 14 bases between them. The CDR3 runs 13 residues. CDR1 and CDR2 from the germline V gene are MDHEN and SYDVKM. This CDR3 reads CASTDGGVNEQFF. The CDR3 DNA sequence: TGTGCCAGCACGGACGGAGGGGTGAATGAGCAGTTCTTC.

V gene TRBV18 combines with J gene TRBJ2-2, with 15 bases fitting TRBD2. Germline CDR1 is KGHSH and CDR2 is LQKENI. V shed 3 bases and J 11 bases; nucleotides not matched to a gene: 4. The CDR3 contains 15 residues. Written as DNA, the CDR3 is TGTGCCAGCTCACCGCCGGGACTAGCGGGAGGCGAGCTGTTTTTT. Protein sequence: CASSPPGLAGGELFF.

V and J are TRBV24-1 and TRBJ1-5; D unclear. Trimming stripped 4 bases from V and 9 bases from J, with 12 bases between. Germline-derived CDR1 and CDR2 are KGHDR and SFDVKD. This CDR3 has 13 residues. The CDR3 sequence: CATSEANGRPQHF. In nucleotides, the CDR3 is TGTGCCACCAGTGAGGCGAACGGGAGGCCCCAGCATTTT.

This chain joins TRBV30 and TRBJ2-1; 10 bases agree with TRBD2. Trimming cost V 2 bases and J 4 bases; bases outside gene matches: 11. This CDR3 comprises 17 residues. Germline-derived CDR1 and CDR2 are GTSNPN and SVGIG (reference sequence). The DNA of the CDR3 is TGTGCCTGGAGTAGCGGGAGGGGATACCATGAGTACAATGAGCAGTTCTTC. This encodes CAWSSGRGYHEYNEQFF.

The chain links TRBV5-1 to TRBJ1-1; D ambiguous. V dropped 4 bases and J dropped 4 bases, with 32 bases sitting between them. Per the germline V gene, CDR1 is SGHRS and CDR2 is YFSETQ. The CDR3 spans 20 residues. This CDR3 reads CASSRMPLRGWPPSGTEAFF. For the CDR3, the DNA is TGCGCCAGCAGCCGAATGCCCCTCCGGGGTTGGCCTCCCAGTGGCACTGAAGCTTTCTTT.

This chain uses TRBV5-1 with TRBJ2-3, with TRBD2 identical over 11 bases. V gave up 4 bases and J gave up 3 bases; unmatched junction bases: 4. In germline, CDR1 is SGHRS, CDR2 YFSETQ. The CDR3 has 15 residues. The CDR3 nucleotides are TGCGCCAGCAGCAACGTAGCGGGAGGGACAGATACGCAGTATTTT. As protein: CASSNVAGGTDTQYF. Complete variable domain (other parts from reference TRBV5-1 and TRBJ2-3): KAGVTQTPRYLIKTRGQQVTLSCSPISGHRSVSWYQQTPGQGLQFLFEYFSETQRNKGNFPGRFSGRQFSNSRSEMNVSTLELGDSALYLCASSNVAGGTDTQYFGPGTRLTVL.

The gene calls are TRBV9 and TRBJ2-3, with 8 bases aligning to TRBD2. Germline assignment: CDR1 SGDLS and CDR2 YYNGEE. The CDR3 consists of 16 residues. Trimming took 3 bases from V and 2 from J; bases not matched to a gene: 8. The chain's CDR3 is CASSGGISGNTDTQYF. The DNA for the CDR3 is TGTGCCAGCAGCGGGGGGATTAGCGGGAACACAGATACGCAGTATTTT.